Listed below are T cell receptor beta chains from one sample, sequenced in a study of metastatic and nonmetastatic thyroid tumors. TCRdb re-clonotyped the PCR reads via MiXCR. This sample has 25,000 to 30,000 clones, with roughly 14% found just once. Sequenced sample: blood. These receptor sequences come from a male donor with papillary thyroid cancer or a benign thyroid nodule (not recorded which). Some clones in this sample may be carry-over from other donors' samples. Both conserved end residues are part of each CDR3. The D gene is left open where the match is weak. Rows may omit the clone size; those that give it use once, few, many or a size class.

d_gene	v_gene	abundance	j_gene	CDR3nt	CDR3aa
TRBD2	TRBV6-1	many	TRBJ2-1	TGTGCCAGCAGTGTAATGGGACAGTCCTCACTAGCGGGTTTCAATGAGCAGTTCTTC	CASSVMGQSSLAGFNEQFF
TRBD2	TRBV20-1	-	TRBJ2-5	TGCAGTGCTAGAGCCCGTATTGGTAGCGGGAGTATTCCGGGAGAGACCCAGTACTTC	CSARARIGSGSIPGETQYF
TRBD2	TRBV20-1	many	TRBJ2-1	TGCAGTGCTATGGGAGCGGGGGGGCTCGGTGAGCAGTTCTTC	CSAMGAGGLGEQFF
-	TRBV19	many	TRBJ2-2	TGTGCCAGTTTTATGGCCGGGGAGCTGTTTTTT	CASFMAGELFF
TRBD2	TRBV5-1	many	TRBJ2-1	TGCGCCAGCAGACAAGAACTAGCGGGCGGTAATGAGCAGTTCTTC	CASRQELAGGNEQFF
-	TRBV19	many	TRBJ2-1	TGTGCCAGTAGTATATGGACAGAGCAGTTCTTC	CASSIWTEQFF
-	TRBV6-2/TRBV6-3	-	TRBJ2-2	TGTGCCAGCAGTTACCGGGGGGGGGAGCTGTTTTTT	CASSYRGGELFF
-	TRBV6-1	many	TRBJ1-3	TGTGCCAGCAGTGACAGCCCAGACGCTACTGGAAACACCATATATTTT	CASSDSPDATGNTIYF
TRBD2	TRBV11-2	-	TRBJ2-2	TGTGCCAGCAGCGCCTTAGCGGGGGGGAACACCGGGGAGCTGTTTTTT	CASSALAGGNTGELFF
-	TRBV2	many	TRBJ2-7	TGTGCCAGCAGTGGATTACGCGAAGAGGCCTTC	CASSGLREEAF
TRBD1	TRBV9	-	TRBJ2-7	TGTGCCAGCAGCGTACTACAGGGGGGCGAGCAGTACTTC	CASSVLQGGEQYF
-	TRBV2	many	TRBJ1-1	TGTGCCAGCACCGCAAGAGGGACTGAAGCTTTCTTT	CASTARGTEAFF
-	TRBV3-1	many	TRBJ1-1	TGTGCCAGCAGCCAAGATAGGGGGACGAAAGCTTTCTTT	CASSQDRGTKAFF
-	TRBV27	few	TRBJ2-7	TGTGCCAGCAGTTTACAGGTGACTCACTACGAGCAGTACTTC	CASSLQVTHYEQYF
-	TRBV7-3	-	TRBJ1-6	TGTGCCAGCAGCTTCGAACAGGGTTCACCCCTCCACTTT	CASSFEQGSPLHF
-	TRBV2	few	TRBJ1-2	TGTGCCAGCAGTGGGGCTGAGGGGCACGGCTACACCTTC	CASSGAEGHGYTF
-	TRBV2	many	TRBJ1-1	TGTGCCAGCAAAGGGTTGGGGAACACTGAAGCTTTCTTT	CASKGLGNTEAFF
TRBD1	TRBV11-1	few	TRBJ2-7	TGTGCCAGCAGCTTATCGGGTGGGGGACAGGGGCAATACGAGCAGTACTTC	CASSLSGGGQGQYEQYF
-	TRBV6-6	few	TRBJ1-2	TGTGCCAGCAGTTACTCGCGCCAGTCTGTCTATGGCTACACCTTC	CASSYSRQSVYGYTF
-	TRBV18	many	TRBJ2-6	TGTGCCAGCTCACCACCGAACGGGGGTACAAGCTCTGGGGCCAACGTCCTGACTTTC	CASSPPNGGTSSGANVLTF
TRBD2	TRBV6-5	few	TRBJ2-3	TGTGCCAGCAGTTACGGGACTAGTGTATCCCTTGGTACGCAGTATTTT	CASSYGTSVSLGTQYF
-	TRBV10-2	many	TRBJ1-4	TGCGCCAGCAGTGAGTGGGAGGGGGAAAAACTGTTTTTT	CASSEWEGEKLFF
TRBD1	TRBV27	medium-sized	TRBJ1-1	TGTGCCAGCAGTTACGGGACAGGAATGAACACTGAAGCTTTCTTT	CASSYGTGMNTEAFF
-	TRBV6-1	many	TRBJ1-3	TGTGCCAGCAGTACCTCGACAGACTCTGGAAACACCATATATTTT	CASSTSTDSGNTIYF
TRBD2	TRBV20-1	many	TRBJ2-3	TGCAGTGCTCGTCCCCTGGGAGCGGGAGAAGGAGATACGCAGTATTTT	CSARPLGAGEGDTQYF
TRBD1	TRBV6-1	medium-sized	TRBJ2-7	TGTGCCAGCAGCCGGACAGGGGGCGGTTCCTACGAGCAGTACTTC	CASSRTGGGSYEQYF
-	TRBV18	many	TRBJ2-2	TGTGCCAGCTCACACCCTTTTCCTACTAGTGCCACCGGGGAGCTGTTTTTT	CASSHPFPTSATGELFF
-	TRBV5-1	many	TRBJ2-3	TGCGCCAGCAGCTTACCCACTAGTTACACAGATACGCAGTATTTT	CASSLPTSYTDTQYF
TRBD1	TRBV20-1	large	TRBJ1-6	TGCAGTGCTAGACCTCCGGACAGGGACAGTTCACCCCTCCACTTT	CSARPPDRDSSPLHF
TRBD1	TRBV14	many	TRBJ2-1	TGTGCCAGCAGCCACCGGGACAGGACCTACAATGAGCAGTTCTTC	CASSHRDRTYNEQFF
TRBD2	TRBV4-2	-	TRBJ2-3	TGTGTCAGCAGTCCTAGACTAGCGGGGACAGATACGCAGTATTTT	CVSSPRLAGTDTQYF
TRBD2	TRBV2	-	TRBJ2-7	TGTGCCAGCAGTTCCCGGACTAGCGGGAGCGCACGCGAATTC	CASSSRTSGSAREF
-	TRBV27	many	TRBJ2-7	TGTGCCAGCTACTCGAGCTCCTACGAGCAGTACTTC	CASYSSSYEQYF
TRBD2	TRBV19	many	TRBJ2-3	TGTGCCAGTAGACTCGGGGGGGGGAGCACAGATACGCAGTATTTT	CASRLGGGSTDTQYF
-	TRBV5-8	many	TRBJ1-2	TGTGCCAGCAGCACCCCACGGGGGTTGGGGTACACCTTC	CASSTPRGLGYTF
-	TRBV6-5	many	TRBJ2-7	TGTGCCAGCAGTTACTCGGCAGCCCTATCCTACGAGCAGTACTTC	CASSYSAALSYEQYF
-	TRBV28	many	TRBJ2-3	TGTGCCAGCAGTTTCCCCCCCGGCCCAGCTACAGATACGCAGTATTTT	CASSFPPGPATDTQYF
TRBD1	TRBV9	few	TRBJ2-7	TGTGCCAGCAGCCCACGATGTGGGGGACAGTGCACCGAGCAGTACTTC	CASSPRCGGQCTEQYF
TRBD1	TRBV12-3/TRBV12-4	many	TRBJ1-6	TGTGCCAGCAGCAGAGGACAGGGCACTTATTCACCCCTCCACTTT	CASSRGQGTYSPLHF
TRBD1	TRBV19	-	TRBJ2-3	TGTGCCAGTACCCTAACCGGGACAGGATATACGGATACGCAGTATTTT	CASTLTGTGYTDTQYF
-	TRBV5-4	many	TRBJ2-1	TGTGCCAGCAGCTTGGTCAGGGGCTCCTACAATGAGCAGTTCTTC	CASSLVRGSYNEQFF
-	TRBV10-2	many	TRBJ2-1	TGCGCCAGCAGATCTAGCGACTCCTACAATGAGCAGTTCTTC	CASRSSDSYNEQFF
TRBD1	TRBV5-1	-	TRBJ1-2	TGCGCCAGCAGGCAGGGACAGGGGGCGCTTGGCTACACCTTC	CASRQGQGALGYTF
-	TRBV3-1	many	TRBJ1-2	TGTGCCAGCAGCCAAAGGGGGGTCTTACACACCTTC	CASSQRGVLHTF
-	TRBV11-3	many	TRBJ2-7	TGTGCCAGCAGCGCGACTGGGCGGGGAATCATATACTTC	CASSATGRGIIYF
-	TRBV11-2	-	TRBJ1-1	TGTGCCAGCAGCTTAGATAACATCGCCAACACTGAAGCTTTCTTT	CASSLDNIANTEAFF
-	TRBV5-6	many	TRBJ1-1	TGTGCCAGCAGCCACAGGGCGGTGAACACTGAAGCTTTCTTT	CASSHRAVNTEAFF
TRBD1	TRBV30	many	TRBJ2-1	TGTGCCTGGAGGAGAACCGGGACAGGGTATGAGCAGTTCTTC	CAWRRTGTGYEQFF